There are a few counts of the clone carrying this TCR beta chain. No antigen is known for it. A J-beta primer mix and a sample-barcoded 5' primer were used in a second PCR of roughly 7 to 12 cycles. TCRdb processed the 5' RACE reads anew with MiXCR; each CDR3 protein has one entry. The sample records 850,000 to 1,000,000 distinct CDR3 sequences, 48% being singletons. Deletions cut 10 bases from V and 3 bases from J, with 13 bases between. CDR3 length: 13 amino acids. Germline CDR1 is ENHRY and CDR2 is SYGVKD. These data originate in a study of blood T cells in healthy people across ages. Findings and limits, study-wide: Shifts in expanded clonotypes may have been confounded by donor CMV status, which was unknown.

The V gene is TRBV10-3, the J gene TRBJ2-1; no firm D call. The sequence derives from a man younger than 40 in good health. Material for sequencing was blood. This CDR3 is CATAKAVYNEQFF. The DNA of the CDR3 is TGTGCCACAGCAAAAGCAGTCTACAATGAGCAGTTCTTC.